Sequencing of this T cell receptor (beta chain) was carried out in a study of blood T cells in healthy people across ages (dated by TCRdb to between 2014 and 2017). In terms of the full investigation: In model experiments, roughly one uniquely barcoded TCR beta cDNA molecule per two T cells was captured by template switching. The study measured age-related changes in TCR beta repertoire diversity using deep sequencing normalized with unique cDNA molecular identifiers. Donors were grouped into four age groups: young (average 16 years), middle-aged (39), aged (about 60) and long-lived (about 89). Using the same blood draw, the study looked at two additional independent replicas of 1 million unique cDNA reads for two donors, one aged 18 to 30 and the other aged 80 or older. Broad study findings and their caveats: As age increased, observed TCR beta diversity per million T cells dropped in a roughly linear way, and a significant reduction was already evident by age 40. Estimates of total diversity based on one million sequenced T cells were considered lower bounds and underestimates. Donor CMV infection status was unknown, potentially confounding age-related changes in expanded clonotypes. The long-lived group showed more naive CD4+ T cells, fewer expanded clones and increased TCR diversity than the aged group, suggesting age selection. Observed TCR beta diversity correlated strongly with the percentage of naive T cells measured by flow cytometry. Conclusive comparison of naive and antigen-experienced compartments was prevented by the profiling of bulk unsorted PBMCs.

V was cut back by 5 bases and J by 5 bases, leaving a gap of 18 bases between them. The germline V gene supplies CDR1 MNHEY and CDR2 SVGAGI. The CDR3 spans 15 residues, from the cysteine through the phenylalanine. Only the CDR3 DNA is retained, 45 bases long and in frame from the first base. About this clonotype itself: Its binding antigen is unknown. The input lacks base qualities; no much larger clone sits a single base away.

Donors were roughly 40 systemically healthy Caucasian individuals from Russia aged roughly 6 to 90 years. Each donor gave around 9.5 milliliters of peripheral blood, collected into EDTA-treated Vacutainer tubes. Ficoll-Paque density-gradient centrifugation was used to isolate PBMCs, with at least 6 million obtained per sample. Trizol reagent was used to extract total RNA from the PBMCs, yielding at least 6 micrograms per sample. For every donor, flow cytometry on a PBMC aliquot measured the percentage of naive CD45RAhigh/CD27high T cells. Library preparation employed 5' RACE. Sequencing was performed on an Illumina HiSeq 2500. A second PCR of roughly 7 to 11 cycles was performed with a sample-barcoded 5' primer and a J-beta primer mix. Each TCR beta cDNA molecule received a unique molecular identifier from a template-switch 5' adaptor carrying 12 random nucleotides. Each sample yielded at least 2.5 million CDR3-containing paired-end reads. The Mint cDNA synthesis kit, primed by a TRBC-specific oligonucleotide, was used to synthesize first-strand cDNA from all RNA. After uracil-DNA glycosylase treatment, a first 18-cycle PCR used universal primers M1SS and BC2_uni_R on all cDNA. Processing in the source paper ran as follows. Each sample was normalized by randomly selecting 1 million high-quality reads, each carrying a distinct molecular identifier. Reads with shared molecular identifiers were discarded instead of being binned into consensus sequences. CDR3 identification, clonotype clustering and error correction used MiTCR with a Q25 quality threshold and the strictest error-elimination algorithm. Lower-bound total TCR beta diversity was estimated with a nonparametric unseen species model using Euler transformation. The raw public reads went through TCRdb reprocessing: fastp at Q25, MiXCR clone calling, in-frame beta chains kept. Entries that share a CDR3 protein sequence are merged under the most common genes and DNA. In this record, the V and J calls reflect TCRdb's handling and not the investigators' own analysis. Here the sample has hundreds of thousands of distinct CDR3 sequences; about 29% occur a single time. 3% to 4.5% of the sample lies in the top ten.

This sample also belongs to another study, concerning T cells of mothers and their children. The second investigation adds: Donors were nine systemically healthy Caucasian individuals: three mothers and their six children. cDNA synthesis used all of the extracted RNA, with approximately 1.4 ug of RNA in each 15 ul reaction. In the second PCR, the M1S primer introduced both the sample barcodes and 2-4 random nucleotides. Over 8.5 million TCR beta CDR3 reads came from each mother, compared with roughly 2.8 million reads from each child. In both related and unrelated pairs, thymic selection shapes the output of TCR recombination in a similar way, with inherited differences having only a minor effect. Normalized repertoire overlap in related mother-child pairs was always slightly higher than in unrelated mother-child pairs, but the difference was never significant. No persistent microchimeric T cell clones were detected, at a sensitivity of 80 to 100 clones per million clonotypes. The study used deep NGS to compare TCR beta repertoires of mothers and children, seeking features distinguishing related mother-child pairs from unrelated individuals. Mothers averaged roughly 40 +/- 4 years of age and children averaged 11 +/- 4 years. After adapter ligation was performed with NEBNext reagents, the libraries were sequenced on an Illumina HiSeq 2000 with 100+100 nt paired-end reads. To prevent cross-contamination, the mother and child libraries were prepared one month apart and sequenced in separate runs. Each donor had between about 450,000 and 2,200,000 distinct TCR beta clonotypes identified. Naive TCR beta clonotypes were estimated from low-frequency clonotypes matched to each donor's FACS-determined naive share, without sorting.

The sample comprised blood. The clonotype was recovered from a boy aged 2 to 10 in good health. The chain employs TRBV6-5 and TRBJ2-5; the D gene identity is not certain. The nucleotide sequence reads TGTGCCAGCAGTCCCCTCAATCTGGGTGTTGAGACCCAGTACTTC. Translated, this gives CASSPLNLGVETQYF.